The next 25 T cell receptor beta chains were all read from a single sample in a study of blood T cell repertoires in COVID-19. Libraries were prepared by immunoSEQ multiplex PCR; TCRdb keeps only in-frame clonotypes and omits some of them. The table records approximately 110,000 clones, 90% of them present only once. The specimen was peripheral blood. The origin of the receptors is a human donor in a cohort sampled during active COVID-19.

This chain joins TRBV19 and TRBJ1-2; no firm D call. The V gene lost 4 bases and the J gene lost 5 bases, with 14 bases spanning the gap. Germline V gene lookup returns CDR1 LNHDA and CDR2 SQIVND (reference sequence). The CDR3 consists of 14 residues. CDR3 protein: CASSTREQIYGYTF. The CDR3 DNA reads as TGTGCCAGTAGTACCCGGGAGCAAATTTATGGCTACACCTTC.

The chain carries TRBV2 and TRBJ1-1, with D maybe TRBD1 (6 bases). The CDR3 is 14 amino acids. CDR1 is SNHLY and CDR2 is FYNNEI in the germline V gene. Trimming cost V 3 bases and J 0 bases, with 8 bases left between them. CDR3 sequence reads: CASSEGDMNTEAFF. The CDR3 DNA follows: TGTGCCAGCAGTGAGGGGGACATGAACACTGAAGCTTTCTTT.

The chain employs TRBV28 and TRBJ1-6; weak D call: TRBD1 (6 bases). Germline V lookup: CDR1 MDHEN, CDR2 SYDVKM. V dropped 5 bases and J dropped 5 bases, with 16 bases sitting between them. This CDR3 comprises 16 residues. The CDR3 coding sequence is TGTGCCAGCAGTCACCGTACAGGGCTTAATAATTCACCCCTCCACTTT. It yields the protein CASSHRTGLNNSPLHF.

The V call is TRBV9, the J call TRBJ2-3; D might be TRBD2 (7 bases). Trimming removed 4 bases at V and 7 bases at J, with 25 bases between. Germline V CDR1 and CDR2: SGDLS, YYNGEE. The CDR3 runs 17 residues. This chain's CDR3 is CASSLGGGETRSNTQYF. DNA for the CDR3: TGTGCCAGCAGCTTAGGAGGGGGGGAGACTCGATCAAATACGCAGTATTTT.

The chain couples TRBV5-6 to TRBJ2-2; D possibly corresponds to TRBD2 (6 bases). The CDR3 is 16 amino acids. The ends were cut back, 4 bases at V and 5 bases at J, with 18 bases in the middle. Germline-derived CDR1 and CDR2 are SGHDT and YYEEEE. The CDR3 bases are TGTGCCAGCAGCCACCTCGCCCAGCGGGTTACCGGGGAGCTGTTTTTT. Residues: CASSHLAQRVTGELFF.

This clone showed up just once. The chain joins TRBV29-1 to TRBJ2-5; tentatively, D is TRBD1 (6 bases). The CDR3 covers 13 residues. V shed 2 bases and J shed 7 bases, with 14 bases lying between them. CDR1 is SQVTM and CDR2 is ANQGSEA in the germline V gene. CDR3 in DNA: TGCAGCGTTGAAACCTACAGGGTCGGGACCCAGTACTTC. Protein: CSVETYRVGTQYF. Supplemented by reference TRBV29-1 and TRBJ2-5, the full variable domain reads SAVISQKPSRDICQRGTSLTIQCQVDSQVTMMFWYRQQPGQSLTLIATANQGSEATYESGFVIDKFPISRPNLTFSTLTVSNMSPEDSSIYLCSVETYRVGTQYFGPGTRLLVL.

The genes are TRBV19 and TRBJ1-3, with 10 bases that match TRBD1. V dropped 3 bases and J dropped 0; count of bases not matched to a gene: 8. The germline V gene has CDR1 LNHDA and CDR2 SQIVND (reference sequence). The CDR3 spans 18 residues. The CDR3 DNA reads as TGTGCCAGTAGTATGGACGGGACAGGGGATTTCTCTGGAAACACCATATATTTT. It specifies CASSMDGTGDFSGNTIYF.

V is TRBV6-5 and J is TRBJ2-7; a possible D gene is TRBD2 (5 bases). Germline CDR1 is MNHEY and CDR2 is SVGAGI. The CDR3 extends over 14 amino acids. With 6 bases removed from V and 4 bases from J, the gap between germline ends came to 16 bases. CDR3 bases: TGTGCCAGCAGCCTACGTGACGCGGGTTACGAGCAGTACTTC. This codes for CASSLRDAGYEQYF.

The CDR3 here is CASSFGTRPPSDTQYF. As DNA, the CDR3 is TGTGCCAGCAGCTTTGGGACTAGGCCTCCCTCAGATACGCAGTATTTT. The genes are TRBV11-2 and TRBJ2-3; TRBD2 matches 8 bases. J gave up 4 bases and V 3 bases, and 9 bases lay outside the gene matches. Germline assignment: CDR1 SGHAT and CDR2 FQNNGV. CDR3 size: 16 residues.

The V gene is TRBV3-1 (or the pseudogene TRBV3-2), the J gene TRBJ2-1; the match to TRBD2 covers 13 bases. Germline values: CDR1 LGHDT, CDR2 YNNKEL (reference sequence). Trimming removed 4 bases from V and 4 bases from J; junction bases left unmatched: 7. This CDR3 spans 17 amino acids. The CDR3 spells CASSLGLAGVQYNEQFF. CDR3 in DNA: TGTGCCAGCAGCCTCGGACTAGCGGGGGTTCAATACAATGAGCAGTTCTTC.

V usage is TRBV14 and J usage is TRBJ2-4; perhaps TRBD2 as D (6 bases). The CDR3 loop spans 17 amino acids. The germline CDR1 and CDR2 sequences are SGHDN and FVKESK. Trimming stripped 2 bases from V and 2 bases from J, with 16 bases between. The CDR3 DNA follows: TGTGCCAGCAGCCAACCCCCCTCCCGGGACTCCAAAAACATTCAGTACTTC. Its protein is CASSQPPSRDSKNIQYF.

This clone was seen ten or more times. This chain connects TRBV7-2 to TRBJ2-1, with 14 bases that match TRBD2. Germline trimming cut 5 bases from V and 12 bases from J; bases unmatched to any gene: 9. The CDR3 has 15 amino acids. Germline V gene lookup returns CDR1 SGHTA and CDR2 FQGNSA. The chain's CDR3 is CASSLGGTSGSGQFF. In DNA, the CDR3 is TGTGCCAGCAGCCTCGGGGGGACTAGCGGGAGTGGGCAGTTCTTC.

This clone showed up just once. The chain is built from TRBV7-9 and TRBJ2-1; maybe TRBD2 (5 bases). Germline V lookup: CDR1 SEHNR, CDR2 FQNEAQ (reference sequence). Trimming left V 5 bases short and J 1 base short, with 12 bases between. The CDR3 consists of 15 residues. The CDR3 spells CASSIPERSYNEQFF. The CDR3, as DNA: TGTGCCAGCAGCATCCCGGAGCGGTCCTACAATGAGCAGTTCTTC.

The chain joins TRBV6-5 to TRBJ1-6; 7 bases are shared with TRBD1. The CDR3 runs 14 residues. J lost 7 bases, V lost 6 bases, and 6 bases had no gene match. Per the germline V gene, CDR1 is MNHEY and CDR2 is SVGAGI. The CDR3 region has the DNA TGTGCCAGCAGCGACAGGGTCGGGAATTCACCCCTCCACTTT. This encodes CASSDRVGNSPLHF.

This rearrangement joins TRBV11-2 to TRBJ2-7, with D possibly TRBD2 on 5 matching bases. The V gene lost 1 base and the J gene lost 4 bases, with 11 bases spanning the gap. Germline assignment: CDR1 SGHAT and CDR2 FQNNGV. This CDR3 is built from 14 residues. In nucleotides, the CDR3 is TGTGCCAGCAGCTTAGCCGGGAAAGGGTACGAGCAGTACTTC. Translation: CASSLAGKGYEQYF.

This CDR3 is CASSLAGSGRGGVAKNIQYF. The DNA for the CDR3 is TGTGCCAGCAGCTTAGCAGGGTCGGGCAGAGGGGGGGTAGCCAAAAACATTCAGTACTTC. V is TRBV7-2 and J is TRBJ2-4, with D tentatively TRBD2 (7 bases). The germline V and J ends were trimmed by 0 bases and 0 bases, with 21 bases remaining between them. Per the germline V gene, CDR1 is SGHTA and CDR2 is FQGNSA. This CDR3 is 20 amino acids long.

This chain connects TRBV6-4 to TRBJ2-1; D perhaps matches TRBD1 (5 bases). The CDR3 extends over 15 amino acids. V was pared by 2 bases and J by 0 bases, with 8 bases between. Germline values: CDR1 MRHNA, CDR2 SNTAGT. In DNA, the CDR3 is TGTGCCAGCAGTGACGGGGCAGCCTCCTACAATGAGCAGTTCTTC. It codes for CASSDGAASYNEQFF.

The chain links TRBV7-9 to TRBJ2-5; 14 positions match TRBD2. J lost 5 bases, V lost 5 bases, and 13 bases had no gene match. Germline V gene sequence: CDR1 SEHNR, CDR2 FQNEAQ (reference sequence). The CDR3 covers 18 residues. CDR3 DNA sequence: TGTGCCAGCAGCCCCGGGACTAGCGGGAGTAGTTTTATGGAGACCCAGTACTTC. Protein sequence: CASSPGTSGSSFMETQYF.

The V gene is TRBV7-2, the J gene TRBJ2-1; 13 nucleotides align to TRBD2. The CDR3 covers 16 residues. V shed 5 bases, J shed 4 bases, and the junction held 5 bases outside the gene matches. Germline loops: CDR1 SGHTA, CDR2 FQGNSA. The CDR3 sequence: CASSRRTSGGYNEQFF. The CDR3 nucleotides read TGTGCCAGCAGCCGGCGGACTAGCGGGGGATACAATGAGCAGTTCTTC.

The chain joins TRBV25-1 to TRBJ1-6; D possibly corresponds to TRBD1 (6 bases). The germline gives CDR1 MGHDK, CDR2 SYGVNS. This CDR3 is 16 amino acids long. With 1 base removed from V and 4 bases from J, the gap between germline ends came to 11 bases. Here the CDR3 reads CASSESTTGYNSPLHF. The CDR3 DNA sequence: TGTGCCAGCAGTGAATCCACGACAGGTTATAATTCACCCCTCCACTTT. The full variable domain, completed using reference TRBV25-1 and TRBJ1-6, is EADIYQTPRYLVIGTGKKITLECSQTMGHDKMYWYQQDPGMELHLIHYSYGVNSTEKGDLSSESTVSRIRTEHFPLTLESARPSHTSQYLCASSESTTGYNSPLHFGNGTRLTVT.

This chain uses TRBV19 with TRBJ1-6; 7 bases are shared with TRBD1. The V and J ends lost 8 bases and 7 bases, in that order; junction bases with no gene match: 5. Looked up from germline, CDR1 is LNHDA and CDR2 is SQIVND (reference sequence). The CDR3 extends over 13 amino acids. The CDR3 loop reads CASQTGRNSPLHF. For the CDR3, the DNA is TGTGCCAGTCAGACAGGGCGAAATTCACCCCTCCACTTT.

The CDR3 region is CASSYSEGAEAFF. The CDR3, as DNA: TGTGCCAGCAGTTACTCGGAAGGGGCTGAAGCTTTCTTT. This chain joins TRBV6-5 and TRBJ1-1; weak D call: TRBD1 (5 bases). Germline CDR1 reads MNHEY; CDR2 reads SVGAGI. There are 13 residues in the CDR3. V shed 0 bases and J shed 6 bases, with 8 bases lying between them.

The chain couples TRBV5-6 to TRBJ1-6, with D unclear. The CDR3 is made up of 12 amino acids. The ends were cut back, 2 bases at V and 7 bases at J, with 4 bases in the middle. The germline V gene has CDR1 SGHDT and CDR2 YYEEEE. The DNA for the CDR3 is TGTGCCAGCAGCTTTCAGAATTCACCCCTCCACTTT. This translates into CASSFQNSPLHF.

J is TRBJ2-1 and V is TRBV10-1; unclear D gene. The CDR3 has 9 residues. CDR1 is WNHNN, CDR2 SYGVQD, per germline (reference sequence). Trimming took 7 bases from V and 8 from J, leaving 3 bases between them. The CDR3: CASIDEQFF. In nucleotides, the CDR3 is TGCGCCAGCATAGATGAGCAGTTCTTC.

The chain has TRBV4-3 and TRBJ2-7; a weak D match, TRBD2 (6 bases). Trimming left V 1 base short and J 1 base short, with 11 bases between. CDR3 length: 15 residues. Germline V gene sequence: CDR1 LGHNA, CDR2 YSLEER. The CDR3 coding sequence is TGCGCCAGCAGCCAAGGGAGCGGGCTATCCTACGAGCAGTACTTC. It yields the protein CASSQGSGLSYEQYF.